A selection of T cell receptor beta chains follows, all from one sample in a study of a mutant IDH1 vaccine in newly diagnosed glioma. Antigens of these TCRs are unknown. The assay was immunoSEQ multiplex PCR, and TCRdb's table has in-frame clones only and misses some. This table has 35,000 or so clones, 75% to 85% appearing once. Sequencing was performed on peripheral blood mononuclear cells (PBMCs), taken from a glioma patient whose treatment included an IDH1 peptide vaccine. These receptors came from a woman aged 25 to 39 with glioma. Some clones in this sample may be carry-over from other donors' samples. Both conserved end residues are trimmed from each CDR3.

v_gene,j_gene,CDR3aa
TRBV6-4,TRBJ2-3,ASILAGGCTDTQY
TRBV19,TRBJ2-2,ASSTRSLAGVGELF
TRBV7-2,TRBJ2-7,ASSPLALALYEQY
TRBV30,TRBJ2-1,AWSVGTGGLARF
TRBV19,TRBJ1-5,ASSYTGVSNQPQH
TRBV11-3,TRBJ1-4,ASSEGGKGEKLF
TRBV29-1,TRBJ1-1,SPRDLGTEAF
TRBV19,TRBJ2-1,ASSIHASYNEQF
TRBV15,TRBJ1-3,ATSTSRTDSGNTIY
TRBV10-1,TRBJ1-1,ASSEFPDILDTEAF
TRBV11-2,TRBJ2-2,ASSTGTRTGELF
TRBV19,TRBJ2-1,ASSQGGSPYNEQF
TRBV10-3,TRBJ1-5,ATHRESNQPQH
TRBV5-1,TRBJ2-3,ASSLGASGSADTQY
TRBV6-1,TRBJ2-5,ASSDGGGRQETQY
TRBV7-8,TRBJ1-5,ASSLGGVRNQPQH
TRBV5-1,TRBJ2-6,ASSFGGSGANVLT
TRBV30,TRBJ1-2,AWTQRGFNYGYT
TRBV4-1,TRBJ2-3,ASSLRTAATDTQY
TRBV6-5,TRBJ2-7,ASSYSPGGMY
TRBV18,TRBJ2-7,ASSPRDGSYEQY
TRBV7-9,TRBJ2-5,ASSSSQGVETQY
TRBV7-9,TRBJ1-1,ASSSTTGGRTEAF
TRBV14,TRBJ2-3,ASSQDKGSRTDTQY
TRBV15,TRBJ2-1,ATSRGRGQVDRGRNEQF